A selection of T cell receptor beta chains follows, all from one sample in a study of T cell clones after liver transplantation. Measured with immunoSEQ multiplex PCR; TCRdb has only the in-frame clones, and not every one. Of 45,000 to 55,000 clones listed, approximately 84% are singletons. Sequences were derived from CD4+ T cells from blood, sampled before liver transplant. These receptors were taken from a human donor who received a liver transplant. The conserved cysteine and the conserved F or W are not part of the CDR3 here.

V: TRBV25-1; J: TRBJ2-5; CDR3: ASRLGAGETQY
V: TRBV12-5; J: TRBJ1-6; CDR3: ASGTGTGGSPLH
V: TRBV5-1; J: TRBJ1-1; CDR3: ASSLGGLIVTEAF
V: TRBV10-3; J: TRBJ2-1; CDR3: AISESGTGGF
V: TRBV7-3; J: TRBJ1-5; CDR3: ASSQGSNQPQH
V: TRBV10-3; J: TRBJ1-2; CDR3: AISETDGPYGYT
V: TRBV7-2; J: TRBJ2-1; CDR3: ASSYSWGNVEQF
V: TRBV7-2; J: TRBJ2-7; CDR3: ASSSNTVYEQY
V: TRBV11-2; J: TRBJ2-5; CDR3: ASSPPAASGAETQY
V: TRBV27; J: TRBJ2-1; CDR3: ASSLFGGSYNEQF
V: TRBV6-1; J: TRBJ2-1; CDR3: ASSERPWGVAMSYNEQF
V: TRBV7-9; J: TRBJ1-1; CDR3: ASSRTGSTEAF
V: TRBV5-4; J: TRBJ2-3; CDR3: ASSAGLAFDTQY
V: TRBV7-9; J: TRBJ2-7; CDR3: ASRPEGQGAKEQY
V: TRBV6-5; J: TRBJ1-2; CDR3: ASTVSTTGNGYT
V: TRBV5-4; J: TRBJ2-1; CDR3: ASSLETSGDYNEQF
V: TRBV19; J: TRBJ2-2; CDR3: ASKILFTGELF
V: TRBV27; J: TRBJ1-5; CDR3: ASRGQGGQPQH
V: TRBV12-2; J: TRBJ2-3; CDR3: ASRLEDTQY
V: TRBV29-1; J: TRBJ2-2; CDR3: SVETPPKDRGRFGELF
V: TRBV5-4; J: TRBJ2-5; CDR3: ASSLVNQGRETQY
V: TRBV19; J: TRBJ1-4; CDR3: ASSDRGGNEKLF
V: TRBV29-1; J: TRBJ1-1; CDR3: SVDSRGTEAF
V: TRBV6-6; J: TRBJ1-1; CDR3: ASRRNIVAEAF
V: TRBV5-5; J: TRBJ1-2; CDR3: ASSSGQGDGYT
V: TRBV14; J: TRBJ1-4; CDR3: ASSRVSGQSEKLF
V: TRBV4-3; J: TRBJ2-1; CDR3: ASSQDGTVSYNEQF